What follows describes a single TCR beta chain. The record has no base qualities; no much larger clone is one base away. The germline V gene specifies MNHEY as CDR1 and SVGAGI as CDR2. The CDR3 covers 16 residues, taking in both the cysteine and the phenylalanine. The entry retains the CDR3 DNA only, 48 bases that are in frame from base 1. V loses 2 bases of germline sequence and J loses 0 bases, and the interval between the two ends is 12 bases. This entry is derived from a study of graft-versus-host responses after intestinal transplantation (dated by TCRdb to 2020 to 2023). General notes on the study: Recipients received multivisceral, liver-intestinal, or isolated intestinal transplants. Every recipient was given anti-thymocyte globulin induction, then maintenance tacrolimus and steroids for 2 to 4 years. After intestinal transplantation, graft-versus-host and host-versus-graft alloreactive T cell clones were followed in the graft, circulation and bone marrow using bulk TCR-beta CDR3 sequencing. Alloreactive clones were identified by sequencing pre-transplant mixed lymphocyte reaction products and comparing them with unstimulated pre-transplant donor and recipient T cells. The cohort enrolled some 25 intestinal transplant recipients including one retransplant, and a few patients lacking pretransplant specimens were excluded. A peak of at least 4% donor T cells among recipient peripheral blood mononuclear cells was the definition used for donor T cell macrochimerism. Samples from three later patients were sequenced in-house on an Illumina MiSeq with MiXCR processing rather than by the commercial service.

Explained via the paper, the time point label denotes: cells obtained before transplantation from donor or recipient. In mixed lymphocyte reactions, some 200,000 CFSE-labeled pre-transplant responders were plated with some 200,000 irradiated violet-dye-labeled stimulators and cultured for 5 to 6 days. After the mixed lymphocyte reaction, proliferating CD3+CD4+CFSE-low and CD3+CD8+CFSE-low responder cells were FACS-sorted on a BD Influx sorter. The study at large found these results: Early after transplant, declines in HvG clones were associated with peak levels of circulating GvH clones. High GvH to HvG T cell clonal ratios were observed in the allografts of patients with donor T cell macrochimerism. GvH clones were detected in recipient bone marrow, and some of these GvH clones were observed earlier in ileal mucosa or blood, consistent with an intestinal mucosal origin. The relatively low number and heterogeneity of intestinal transplant patients limited the conclusions.

Library creation used the immunoSEQ multiplex PCR assay. For most patients, genomic DNA was isolated with the Qiagen DNeasy Blood and Tissue Kit and sent frozen to Adaptive Biotechnologies for TCR sequencing. For most patients, high-throughput TCR-beta CDR3 sequencing of genomic DNA was performed by Adaptive Biotechnologies. The study's processing was this. TCR sequencing data were retrieved from Adaptive's ImmunoSEQ software for about 17 patients, whereas a few other patients were processed with MiXCR and VDJtools. To correct CD4 versus CD8 sorting errors, sequences present in both subsets at a frequency ratio below 5:1 were removed. Because the origin of CDR3 nucleotide sequences shared between donor and recipient could not be assigned, those sequences were removed. To count as alloreactive, a clone needed at least 2-fold expansion over unstimulated cells and a minimum CFSE-low frequency of 0.002% (template counts) or 0.001% (read counts). Mappable clones were those detected in sequenced pre-transplant spleen, lymph node, or MLR CFSE-low populations of the donor or recipient. The cumulative frequency of alloreactive clones was calculated as a percentage of all sequences, weighted by copy number. In TCRdb, the immuneACCESS table is reduced to in-frame sequences with V and J assigned. These tables do not hold every clone; where another copy was compared, an unresolved V gene accounts for under half, and the others remain unexplained. That table furnishes V, J and clone size, whereas the DNA furnished D and trimming. The sample table shows about 14,000 clones, and about 28% are seen once. The biggest ten clones account for about 3.9% of the sample.

Material: alloreactive CD4+ T cells from a mixed lymphocyte reaction culture, obtained before intestinal transplant. The sample's cell subset or site, from its label and the paper: CFSE-low proliferating T cells sorted from roughly six-day pre-transplant mixed lymphocyte reaction (GvH or HvG direction). This receptor was obtained from a human patient who received an intestinal transplant. Recombination connected TRBV6-5 to TRBJ2-3; possibly the D gene is TRBD1, per 5 matching bases. The CDR3: CASSYGARWSTDTQYF. At the DNA level, the sequence is TGTGCCAGCAGTTACGGGGCCCGGTGGAGCACAGATACGCAGTATTTT.